The source of this T cell receptor (beta chain) is a study of cytomegalovirus exposure and HLA in healthy donors. Study outcomes and limitations: In a later analysis, TCR beta V- and J-gene trimming was associated with a missense DCLRE1C variant. When the data were analyzed later, several of the most significant clusters appeared to be linked to common viral pathogens.

The germline V gene has CDR1 MNHNS and CDR2 SASEGT. With V trimmed by 7 bases and J by 7 bases, 7 bases remained unmatched. The CDR3 sequence is 13 residues long. With regard to this clone: The antigen is unknown.

Researchers ran the PCR with 60 Vbeta and 13 Jbeta primers. TCRdb's table, derived via immunoSEQ multiplex PCR, lists solely in-frame clones and lacks some. The sample has roughly 100,000 clones; around 80% are singletons. The V call is TRBV6-1, the J call TRBJ1-5, with 7 positions matching TRBD1. The sequenced sample consisted of PBMCs. The clonotype comes from a man aged 25 to 40 in good health and CMV-seronegative. CDR3 nucleotides: TGTGCCAGCAACGGACAGGTCTGGCAGCCCCAGCATTTT. Amino acids: CASNGQVWQPQHF.